The 9 T cell receptor beta chains below come from one sample, sequenced in a study of prognosis after radiotherapy for stage I lung cancer. Genomic DNA was the source, and TCR beta CDR3 was amplified from it by two-round multiplex PCR. Primers (each specific to one TRBV or TRBJ gene) were used in first-round PCR. TCRdb reprocessed the multiplex PCR reads via MiXCR and lists one record per CDR3 protein. The repertoire consists of 38,000 or so distinct CDR3 sequences, with around a quarter occurring once and the leading ten covering less than 30%. The specimen was PBMCs, collected before or after stereotactic body radiation therapy (not recorded which). The receptors were gathered from a donor over 45 with non-small cell lung cancer.

This clonotype was recorded many times. The chain links TRBV24-1 to TRBJ1-1; 7 nucleotides line up with TRBD1. The CDR3 is made up of 13 amino acids. Germline V gene data show CDR1 as KGHDR and CDR2 as SFDVKD. With 3 bases clipped from V and 10 bases from J, the junction kept 7 bases outside the gene matches. CDR3 sequence: CATSDTNRGRAFF. For the CDR3, the DNA is TGTGCCACCAGTGATACTAACAGGGGACGAGCTTTCTTT.

The chain has TRBV7-9 and TRBJ2-4, with TRBD1 matching over 7 bases. The CDR3 loop spans 15 amino acids. Germline assignment: CDR1 SEHNR and CDR2 FQNEAQ (reference sequence). V lost 4 bases and J lost 4; bases outside the gene matches: 7. The CDR3 here is CASSYRGSEKNIQYF. In nucleotides, the CDR3 is TGTGCCAGCAGCTACAGGGGTTCCGAGAAAAACATTCAGTACTTC.

This clonotype was seen many times. CDR3 in DNA: TGTGCCATCAGTGTTGGGGGCAGCACAGATACGCAGTATTTT. It translates to CAISVGGSTDTQYF. The rearrangement joins TRBV10-3 to TRBJ2-3; a weak D match, TRBD1 (6 bases). Germline V gene data show CDR1 as ENHRY and CDR2 as SYGVKD. Trimming removed 4 bases from V and 0 bases from J, with 8 bases in between. The CDR3 length is 14 residues.

The chain uses TRBV7-3 and TRBJ2-2, with 9 bases identical to TRBD1. Germline CDR1 reads SGHTA; CDR2 reads FQGTGA. The CDR3 spans 16 residues. V lost 5 bases to trimming and J lost 6 bases; unmatched junction nucleotides: 10. The CDR3 bases are TGTGCCAGCAGCCGATCCGGGACAGGGTCATCCGGGGAGCTGTTTTTT. Amino acid sequence: CASSRSGTGSSGELFF.

This clonotype has at least ten counts. The chain joins TRBV4-2 to TRBJ2-1; a possible D gene is TRBD2 (6 bases). CDR3 length: 14 residues. Trimming removed 0 bases from V and 12 bases from J, with 15 bases in between. The germline V gene has CDR1 LGHNA and CDR2 YNFKEQ. This chain's CDR3 is CASSQELAHLRQFF. CDR3 nucleotide sequence: TGTGCCAGCAGCCAAGAACTAGCCCATTTGCGGCAGTTCTTC.

This clonotype was detected ten times or more. The gene calls are TRBV14 and TRBJ2-1; no definite D call. Germline V gives CDR1 SGHDN, CDR2 FVKESK. This CDR3 spans 11 amino acids. Trimming pared 1 base from V and 10 bases from J, leaving 5 bases between. The CDR3 loop reads CASSQVSEQFF. In nucleotides, the CDR3 is TGTGCCAGCAGCCAAGTCAGCGAGCAGTTCTTC.

This clonotype was recorded at least ten times. V usage is TRBV18 and J usage is TRBJ1-5; no clear D. From germline, CDR1 is KGHSH and CDR2 LQKENI. The V end lost 3 bases, the J end lost 0 bases, and 9 bases lay between the germline ends. The CDR3 extends over 15 amino acids. CDR3 coding DNA: TGTGCCAGCTCACCTACTGACTATAGCAATCAGCCCCAGCATTTT. It yields the protein CASSPTDYSNQPQHF. The complete variable domain, with remaining parts taken from reference TRBV18 and TRBJ1-5, reads NAGVMQNPRHLVRRRGQEARLRCSPMKGHSHVYWYRQLPEEGLKFMVYLQKENIIDESGMPKERFSAEFPKEGPSILRIQQVVRGDSAAYFCASSPTDYSNQPQHFGDGTRLSIL.

This clonotype was seen ten or more times. The chain links TRBV13 to TRBJ2-3, with D perhaps matching TRBD1 (6 bases). This CDR3 contains 16 residues. The germline V gene encodes CDR1 PRHDT and CDR2 FYEKMQ (reference sequence). Trimming cost V 4 bases and J 0 bases, with 14 bases left between them. The CDR3 spells CASSSFWGHSTDTQYF. The CDR3 nucleotides read TGTGCCAGCAGCTCTTTCTGGGGGCATAGCACAGATACGCAGTATTTT.

This clonotype was counted many times. This chain links TRBV15 with TRBJ1-1; D is undetermined. The CDR3 covers 12 residues. The ends were cut back, 2 bases at V and 4 bases at J, with 5 bases in the middle. CDR1 is LNHNV and CDR2 is YYDKDF in the germline V gene (reference sequence). In DNA form, the CDR3 reads TGTGCCACCAGCAGAATAGGCACTGAAGCTTTCTTT. This encodes CATSRIGTEAFF. The variable domain in full, with the rest retrieved from reference TRBV15 and TRBJ1-1, is DAMVIQNPRYQVTQFGKPVTLSCSQTLNHNVMYWYQQKSSQAPKLLFHYYDKDFNNEADTPDNFQSRRPNTSFCFLDIRSPGLGDTAMYLCATSRIGTEAFFGQGTRLTVV.